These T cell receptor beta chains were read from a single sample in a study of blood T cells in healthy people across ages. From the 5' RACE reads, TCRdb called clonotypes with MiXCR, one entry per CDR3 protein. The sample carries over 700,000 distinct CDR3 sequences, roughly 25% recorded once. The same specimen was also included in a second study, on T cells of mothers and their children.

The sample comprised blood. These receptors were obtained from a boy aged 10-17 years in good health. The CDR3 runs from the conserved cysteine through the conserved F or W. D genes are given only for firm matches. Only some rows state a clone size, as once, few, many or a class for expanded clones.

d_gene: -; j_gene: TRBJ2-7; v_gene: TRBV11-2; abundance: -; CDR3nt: TGTGCCAGCAGCTTAGTCGGACTTCCCTCCTACGAGCAGTACTTC; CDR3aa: CASSLVGLPSYEQYF
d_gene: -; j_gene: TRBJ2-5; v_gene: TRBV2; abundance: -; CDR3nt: TGTGCCAGCGAGGGGTATGAGACCCAGTACTTC; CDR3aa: CASEGYETQYF
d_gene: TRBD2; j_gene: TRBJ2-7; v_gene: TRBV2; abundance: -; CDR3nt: TGTGCCAGCAGTGAAATAGCGGGAGGGACTTACTACGAGCAGTACTTC; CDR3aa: CASSEIAGGTYYEQYF
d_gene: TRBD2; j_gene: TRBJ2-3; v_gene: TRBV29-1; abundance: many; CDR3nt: TGCAGCGTTGAAAATCCCAGAGAAAGCGGGAGTCCAGATACGCAGTATTTT; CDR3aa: CSVENPRESGSPDTQYF
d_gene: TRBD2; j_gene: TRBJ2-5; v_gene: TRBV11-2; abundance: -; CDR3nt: TGTGCCAGCAGCTTTGGGACTAGCTCGGAGACCCAGTACTTC; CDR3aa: CASSFGTSSETQYF
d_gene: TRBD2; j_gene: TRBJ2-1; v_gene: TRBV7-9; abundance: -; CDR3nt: TGTGCCATCTATAGCGGGGGGGACAATGAGCAGTTCTTC; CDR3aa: CAIYSGGDNEQFF
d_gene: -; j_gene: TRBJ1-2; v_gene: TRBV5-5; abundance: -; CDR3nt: TGTGCCAGCAGCCCGCACAGAGATTCTAACTATGGCTACACCTTC; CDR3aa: CASSPHRDSNYGYTF
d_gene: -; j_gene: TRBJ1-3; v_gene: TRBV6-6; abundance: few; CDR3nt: TGTGCCAGCACTCCCGAGGCTCTCTCTGGAAACACCATATATTTT; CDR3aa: CASTPEALSGNTIYF
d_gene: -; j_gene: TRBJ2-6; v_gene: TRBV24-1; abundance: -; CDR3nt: TGTGCCACCATGGCAGGGAGCTCCTCTGGGGCCAACGTCCTGACTTTC; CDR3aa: CATMAGSSSGANVLTF
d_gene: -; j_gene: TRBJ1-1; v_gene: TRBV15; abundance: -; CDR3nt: TGTGCCACCAGCAGAGTGTCCGGGAACACTGAAGCTTTCTTT; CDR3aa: CATSRVSGNTEAFF
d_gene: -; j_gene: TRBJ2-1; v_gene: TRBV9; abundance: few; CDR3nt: TGTGCCTGCAGCAGTCGGGTCAATGAGCAGTTCTTC; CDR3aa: CACSSRVNEQFF
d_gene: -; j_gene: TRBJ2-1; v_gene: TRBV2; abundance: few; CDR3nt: TGTGCCAGCAGTGATTTGGTTGGCGGTGAGCAGTTCTTC; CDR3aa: CASSDLVGGEQFF
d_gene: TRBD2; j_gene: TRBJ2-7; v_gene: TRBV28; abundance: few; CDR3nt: TGTGCCATTCTGGCCAGCGGGAGGTACGAGCAGTACTTC; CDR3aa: CAILASGRYEQYF
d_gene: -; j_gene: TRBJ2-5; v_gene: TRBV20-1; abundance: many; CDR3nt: TGCAGTGCTGTGACAGTGGAGACCCAGTACTTC; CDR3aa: CSAVTVETQYF